This T cell receptor (beta chain) was identified during a study of radiotherapy plus CTLA-4 blockade in lung cancer. Study-wide background: In less than 20% of patients, objective responses were seen; 31% had disease control. Overall study results and limits: The authors reported that early blood T cell clone dynamics, with interferon-beta, best predicted response. TCR clones of tumor origin grew in blood after radiotherapy plus ipilimumab.

Generated by immunoSEQ multiplex PCR, the TCRdb table keeps only in-frame clones and is missing some. The sample contains around 99,000 clones, around 88% of which appear only once. With ipilimumab providing CTLA-4 blockade, focal radiation was administered to patients who had chemo-refractory metastatic non-small-cell lung cancer. As to this clone: Antigen unknown.

The V and J ends lost 0 bases and 7 bases, in that order; junction bases with no gene match: 6. The CDR3 runs 15 residues. Germline V gene data show CDR1 as SQVTM and CDR2 as ANQGSEA. The genes are TRBV29-1 and TRBJ2-1, with 10 nucleotides matching TRBD2. This clonotype originated in a human donor with non-small cell lung cancer that progressed on radiotherapy plus ipilimumab. Sequences were derived from peripheral blood, sampled from a patient treated with radiotherapy plus ipilimumab. The CDR3, as DNA: TGCAGCGTTGAAGATCTGGCTAGCGGGAGTAATGAGCAGTTCTTC. Residues: CSVEDLASGSNEQFF.